This T cell receptor beta chain appears in the sequencing data of a study of tumor-infiltrating lymphocytes in primary liver carcinoma. They got blood RNA out of unsorted whole blood and also pulled out germline DNA. This clonotype was seen just once. The CDR3 spans 17 residues. Germline values: CDR1 SGHAT, CDR2 FQDESV (reference sequence). Trimming shortened V by 5 bases and J by 2 bases, and 19 bases separated the two germline ends. Reverse transcription of about 500 ng total RNA with a constant-region primer produced TCR beta cDNA. Libraries for TCR beta were built through three nested multiplex PCR rounds, which together made up a slightly modified ARM-PCR procedure. Use of TRBV1-TRBV30 forward primers with a C-beta reverse primer characterized the first two PCR rounds, which lasted around 9 cycles each. TCRdb re-called the multiplex PCR reads with MiXCR, one entry per CDR3 protein. The table records about 350,000 distinct CDR3 sequences, roughly two thirds of them present only once.

This sequence originates from a man in his forties with primary liver carcinoma and hepatitis B virus infection. V usage is TRBV11-1 and J usage is TRBJ1-3; TRBD1 might be the D (5 bases). Sequencing was carried out using peripheral blood. The CDR3 here is CASSRGWDLIPGNTIYF. The DNA for the CDR3 is TGTGCCAGCAGCCGTGGATGGGACCTCATCCCTGGAAACACCATATATTTT.